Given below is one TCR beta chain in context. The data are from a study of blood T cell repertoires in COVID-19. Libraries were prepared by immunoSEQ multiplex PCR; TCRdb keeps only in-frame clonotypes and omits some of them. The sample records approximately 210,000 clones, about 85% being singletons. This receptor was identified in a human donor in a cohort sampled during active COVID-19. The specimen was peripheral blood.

The DNA for the CDR3 is TGTGCCTGGGGGGACAGCGCCACTGAAGCTTTCTTT. Its translation is CAWGDSATEAFF. J is TRBJ1-1 and V is TRBV30; 7 bases match TRBD1. There are 12 residues in the CDR3. Germline V gene lookup returns CDR1 GTSNPN and CDR2 SVGIG (reference sequence). The V gene end was trimmed by 5 bases and the J gene end by 4 bases; junction bases not matched to a gene: 4.